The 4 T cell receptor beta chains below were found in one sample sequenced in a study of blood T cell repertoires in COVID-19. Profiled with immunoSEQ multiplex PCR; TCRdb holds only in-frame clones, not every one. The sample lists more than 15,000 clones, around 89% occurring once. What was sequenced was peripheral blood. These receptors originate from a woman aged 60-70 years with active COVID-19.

The CDR3 region is CATSLGGRGYTF. The CDR3 DNA reads TGTGCCACCTCCTTGGGGGGACGTGGCTACACCTTC. This chain joins TRBV10-3 and TRBJ1-2; tentatively, D is TRBD1 (5 bases). V shed 10 bases and J shed 7 bases, with 16 bases lying between them. There are 12 residues in the CDR3. Germline loops: CDR1 ENHRY, CDR2 SYGVKD.

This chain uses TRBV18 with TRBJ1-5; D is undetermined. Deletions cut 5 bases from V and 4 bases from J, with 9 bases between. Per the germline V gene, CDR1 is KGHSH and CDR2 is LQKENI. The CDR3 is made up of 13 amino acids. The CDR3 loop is CASSTLRNQPQHF. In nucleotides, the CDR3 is TGTGCCAGCTCAACGCTCAGGAATCAGCCCCAGCATTTT.

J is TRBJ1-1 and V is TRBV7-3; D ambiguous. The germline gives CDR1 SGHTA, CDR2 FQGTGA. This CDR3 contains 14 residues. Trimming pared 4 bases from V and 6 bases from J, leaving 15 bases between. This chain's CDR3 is CASSSPGKTAEAFF. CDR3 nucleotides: TGTGCCAGCAGCTCCCCGGGAAAGACGGCTGAAGCTTTCTTT. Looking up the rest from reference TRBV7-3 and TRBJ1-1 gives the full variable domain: GAGVSQTPSNKVTEKGKYVELRCDPISGHTALYWYRQSLGQGPEFLIYFQGTGAADDSGLPNDRFFAVRPEGSVSTLKIQRTERGDSAVYLCASSSPGKTAEAFFGQGTRLTVV.

CDR3 coding DNA: TGTGCCACCGCCCGGGGGAACGGGGCAGATACGCAGTATTTT. Translation: CATARGNGADTQYF. The J gene is TRBJ2-3, the V gene TRBV15, with D possibly matching TRBD2 (6 bases). V was clipped by 8 bases and J by 4 bases, with 16 bases between them. The CDR3 totals 14 residues. The germline V gene has CDR1 LNHNV and CDR2 YYDKDF (reference sequence).